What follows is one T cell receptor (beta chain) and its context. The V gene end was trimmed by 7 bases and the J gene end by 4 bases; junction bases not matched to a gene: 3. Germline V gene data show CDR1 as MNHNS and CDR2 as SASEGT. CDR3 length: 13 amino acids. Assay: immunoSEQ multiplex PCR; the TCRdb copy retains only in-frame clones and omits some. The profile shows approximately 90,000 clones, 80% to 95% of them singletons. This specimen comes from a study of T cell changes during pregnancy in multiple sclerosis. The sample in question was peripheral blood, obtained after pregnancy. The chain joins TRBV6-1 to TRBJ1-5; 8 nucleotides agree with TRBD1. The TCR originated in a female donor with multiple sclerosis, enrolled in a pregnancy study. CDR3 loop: CASMGQVNQPQHF. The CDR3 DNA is TGTGCCAGCATGGGACAGGTAAATCAGCCCCAGCATTTT.